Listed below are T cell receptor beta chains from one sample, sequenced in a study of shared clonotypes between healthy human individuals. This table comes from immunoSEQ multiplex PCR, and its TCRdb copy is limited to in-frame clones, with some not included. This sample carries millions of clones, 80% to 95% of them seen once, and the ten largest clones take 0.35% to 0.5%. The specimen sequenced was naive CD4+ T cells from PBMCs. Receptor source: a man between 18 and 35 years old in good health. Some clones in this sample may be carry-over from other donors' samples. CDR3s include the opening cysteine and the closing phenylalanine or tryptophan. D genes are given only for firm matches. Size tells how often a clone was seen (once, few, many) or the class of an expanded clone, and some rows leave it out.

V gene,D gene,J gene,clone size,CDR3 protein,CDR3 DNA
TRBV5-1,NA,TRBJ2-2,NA,CASSLAASAGELFF,TGCGCCAGCAGCTTGGCCGCTTCAGCCGGGGAGCTGTTTTTT
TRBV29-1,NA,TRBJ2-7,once,CSVAGHPFGSYEQYF,TGCAGCGTGGCGGGACACCCCTTTGGGTCCTACGAGCAGTACTTC
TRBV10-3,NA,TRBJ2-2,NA,CAISDGSGELFF,TGTGCCATCAGTGACGGGTCCGGGGAGCTGTTTTTT
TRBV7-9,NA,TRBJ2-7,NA,CASTQSLKQGPYEQYF,TGTGCCAGCACCCAATCCCTAAAACAGGGTCCCTACGAGCAGTACTTC
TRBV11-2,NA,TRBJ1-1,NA,CASSPPRGRRRGTEAFF,TGTGCCAGCAGCCCCCCTAGGGGGAGACGGCGAGGGACTGAAGCTTTCTTT
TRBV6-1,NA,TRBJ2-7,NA,CASSEGSSYEQYF,TGTGCCAGCAGTGAAGGCTCCAGTTACGAGCAGTACTTC
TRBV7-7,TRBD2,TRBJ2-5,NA,CASSEGLATQETQYF,TGTGCCAGCAGCGAGGGACTAGCAACACAAGAGACCCAGTACTTC
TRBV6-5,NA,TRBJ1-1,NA,CASSPRVNTEAFF,TGTGCCAGCAGTCCCAGGGTGAACACTGAAGCTTTCTTT
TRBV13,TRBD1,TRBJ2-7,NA,CASSRRDRVAYEQYF,TGTGCCAGCAGCCGTCGGGACAGAGTCGCCTACGAGCAGTACTTC
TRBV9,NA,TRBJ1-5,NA,CASSVDPAPESPQHF,TGTGCCAGCAGCGTAGATCCAGCTCCTGAATCGCCCCAGCATTTT
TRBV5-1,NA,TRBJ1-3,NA,CASSLVGQSVGNTIYF,TGCGCCAGCAGCTTGGTCGGACAGTCAGTTGGAAACACCATATATTTT
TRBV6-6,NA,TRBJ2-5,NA,CASSYSDRGTQYF,TGTGCCAGCAGTTACTCGGACCGGGGGACCCAGTACTTC
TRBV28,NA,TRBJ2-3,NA,CASSLPVTDTQYF,TGTGCCAGCAGTTTGCCCGTAACAGATACGCAGTATTTT
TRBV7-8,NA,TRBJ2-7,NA,CASSVFRAIPYEQYF,TGTGCCAGCAGCGTCTTTAGGGCTATCCCCTACGAGCAGTACTTC
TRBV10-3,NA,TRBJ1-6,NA,CAISESGGNSPLHF,TGTGCCATCAGTGAGTCGGGCGGCAATTCACCCCTCCACTTT
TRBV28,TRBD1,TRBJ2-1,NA,CASSLVGQEPYNEQFF,TGTGCCAGCAGTTTAGTCGGACAGGAGCCCTACAATGAGCAGTTCTTC
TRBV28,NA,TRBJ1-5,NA,CASSPPGRVGQPQHF,TGTGCCAGCAGTCCCCCTGGGAGGGTGGGGCAGCCCCAGCATTTT
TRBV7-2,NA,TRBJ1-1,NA,CASSLVAGMNTEAFF,TGTGCCAGCAGCTTAGTAGCGGGGATGAACACTGAAGCTTTCTTT
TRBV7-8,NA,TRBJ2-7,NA,CASSFDRYYEQYF,TGTGCCAGCAGCTTTGACAGATACTACGAGCAGTACTTC
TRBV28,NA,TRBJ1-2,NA,CASSYGQFIPYGYTF,TGTGCCAGCAGTTACGGACAGTTCATCCCCTATGGCTACACCTTC
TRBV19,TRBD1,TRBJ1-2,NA,CASLQGNGYTF,TGTGCCAGCCTACAGGGGAATGGCTACACCTTC
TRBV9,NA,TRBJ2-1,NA,CASSVLSSNNEQFF,TGTGCCAGCAGCGTATTGAGTAGTAACAATGAGCAGTTCTTC
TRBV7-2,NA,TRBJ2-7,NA,CASSSTSYEQYF,TGTGCCAGCAGCTCAACATCCTACGAGCAGTACTTC
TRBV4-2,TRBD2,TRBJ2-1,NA,CASSLGLAGVPSYNEQFF,TGTGCCAGCAGCCTCGGACTAGCGGGAGTTCCTTCCTACAATGAGCAGTTCTTC
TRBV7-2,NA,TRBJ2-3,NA,CASSLPFPSGGTDTQYF,TGTGCCAGCAGCTTACCGTTTCCAAGCGGAGGCACAGATACGCAGTATTTT
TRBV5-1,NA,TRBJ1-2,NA,CASSLGFGGALDYGYTF,TGCGCCAGCAGCTTGGGTTTTGGGGGAGCCCTCGACTATGGCTACACCTTC
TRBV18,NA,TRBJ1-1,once,CASSPNAANTEAFF,TGTGCCAGCTCACCAAACGCAGCGAACACTGAAGCTTTCTTT
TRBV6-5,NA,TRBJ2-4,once,CASSYARDGNIQYF,TGTGCCAGCAGTTACGCCAGGGACGGAAACATTCAGTACTTC
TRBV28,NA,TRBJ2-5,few,CASSGGAETQYF,TGTGCCAGCAGTGGAGGAGCAGAGACCCAGTACTTC
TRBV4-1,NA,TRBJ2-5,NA,CASSPRYPLPPTETQYF,TGCGCCAGCAGCCCCCGATATCCTCTACCCCCCACGGAGACCCAGTACTTC
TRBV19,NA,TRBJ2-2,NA,CASSRVTGELFF,TGTGCCAGTAGCAGGGTCACCGGGGAGCTGTTTTTT
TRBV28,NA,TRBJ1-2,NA,CASSPGRRSHGYTF,TGTGCCAGCAGCCCGGGGCGGCGCTCCCACGGCTACACCTTC
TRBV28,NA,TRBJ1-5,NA,CASTSIFRNQPQHF,TGTGCCAGCACCTCCATTTTCCGGAATCAGCCCCAGCATTTT
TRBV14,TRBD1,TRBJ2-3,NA,CASSQVRDRVNTQYF,TGTGCCAGCAGCCAGGTCCGGGACAGGGTGAATACGCAGTATTTT
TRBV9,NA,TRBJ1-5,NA,CASSVAIWVWNQPQHF,TGTGCCAGCAGCGTAGCAATCTGGGTCTGGAATCAGCCCCAGCATTTT
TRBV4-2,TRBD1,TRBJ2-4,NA,CASSQTGTGKNIQYF,TGTGCCAGCAGCCAAACCGGGACAGGGAAAAACATTCAGTACTTC
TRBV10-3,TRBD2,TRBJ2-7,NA,CAISESSTAYPGLAAYEQYF,TGTGCCATCAGTGAGTCTTCAACCGCTTACCCGGGACTAGCGGCCTACGAGCAGTACTTC
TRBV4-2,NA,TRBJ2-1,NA,CASSQDKPVPSYNEQFF,TGTGCCAGCAGCCAAGATAAGCCGGTACCTTCCTACAATGAGCAGTTCTTC
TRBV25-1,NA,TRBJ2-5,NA,CASSEAGAQETQYF,TGTGCCAGCAGTGAAGCGGGCGCCCAAGAGACCCAGTACTTC
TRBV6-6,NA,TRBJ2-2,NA,CASRRQMNTGELFF,TGTGCCAGCAGGAGACAGATGAACACCGGGGAGCTGTTTTTT
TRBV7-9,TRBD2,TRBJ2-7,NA,CASSPRGTSGRSYEQYF,TGTGCCAGCAGCCCACGAGGGACTAGCGGGCGCTCCTACGAGCAGTACTTC